What follows is one T cell receptor beta chain and its context. The antigen is not known. Other DNA sequences from this sample encode an identical CDR3 as well. Primers included in the PCR were 60 Vbeta and 13 Jbeta primers. Clones were sequenced by immunoSEQ multiplex PCR, and TCRdb holds only the in-frame ones, with some missing. The table lists tens of thousands of clones. The ends lost 2 bases at V and 2 bases at J; junction bases unmatched: 6. This CDR3 has 15 residues. The germline V gene has CDR1 MDHEN and CDR2 SYDVKM. The entry originates in a study of cytomegalovirus exposure and HLA in healthy donors. Study at large: There were 70 million to 95 million unique TCRs (from HLA-typed donors) in an early data release.

Study findings and constraints: Listed as cytomegalovirus-associated were more than 150 TCR beta chains.

The rearrangement joins TRBV28 to TRBJ2-7, with 7 bases matching TRBD1. Sequences were obtained from PBMCs. The TCR sequence derives from a woman aged 35 to 49 in good health and CMV-seropositive. In DNA, the CDR3 is TGTGCCAGCAGTTTACCTGGGACAGCCACCTACGAGCAGTACTTC. Protein sequence: CASSLPGTATYEQYF.